The sample holds many counts of the clone carrying this TCR beta chain. Since a much larger clone is just one base distant, this may be a read error. The entry originates in a study of T cells in Graves' hyperthyroidism and ophthalmopathy. TCR beta CDR3 regions were amplified from RNA. During a first-round RT-PCR of the TCR CDR3, the HTBI primer set was used. TCRdb reanalysed the multiplex PCR reads using MiXCR and keeps one entry per CDR3 protein. Counted here are about 380,000 distinct CDR3 sequences, around 18% occurring once; the ten biggest clones make up 40% to 45%. Germline CDR1 and CDR2: LGHNA and YNFKEQ. This CDR3 is built from 11 residues. Trimming left V 0 bases short and J 5 bases short, with 2 bases between.

What was sequenced was blood. The TCR was taken from a man aged 18-30 years with Graves' ophthalmopathy. The chain carries TRBV4-2 and TRBJ2-7; D not certain. CDR3 region: CASSQEDEQYF. CDR3 sequence (DNA): TGTGCCAGCAGCCAAGAGGACGAGCAGTACTTC.